This TCR beta chain came from a study of blood T cells in healthy people across ages. CDR1 and CDR2 (germline): SEHNR, FQNEAQ (reference sequence). The CDR3 extends over 15 amino acids. V shed 5 bases and J 4 bases; nucleotides not matched to a gene: 7. A second PCR, run for about 6 to 11 cycles, used a sample-barcoded 5' primer plus a J-beta primer mix. TCRdb re-analysed the 5' RACE reads in MiXCR, keeping a single row per CDR3 protein. This sample has some 1.4 million distinct CDR3 sequences, with about 43% found just once. The receptor was isolated from a woman under 30 in good health. The sequenced sample consisted of blood. V gene TRBV7-9 combines with J gene TRBJ1-4; 7 nucleotides align to TRBD1. Written as DNA, the CDR3 is TGTGCCAGCAGCGCGGGGACAGCACATAATGAAAAACTGTTTTTT. As protein: CASSAGTAHNEKLFF.